This T cell receptor (beta chain) is from a study of cytomegalovirus exposure and HLA in healthy donors (dated by TCRdb to 2017 to 2019). About the study as a whole: According to a later analysis, one platform produced both the approximately 110 validation repertoires and the 670 or so repertoires of the first cohort. The aim of the study was to test whether cataloging public T cell receptors could identify signatures of past pathogen exposure. To predict cytomegalovirus infection status, the study brought together high-throughput TCR immunosequencing, statistical association of individual TCRs with disease status, and machine learning. In addition to the first cohort of approximately 670 subjects, a separate validation cohort of over 90 different subjects was used.

At the junction V is shortened by 3 bases and J by 2 bases; bases outside the gene matches: 0. Including the terminal cysteine and phenylalanine, the CDR3 comprises 15 residues. Only the CDR3 DNA stays, 45 bases, in frame from base 1. For CDR1 and CDR2, the germline V gene lists MGHDK and SYGVNS. Notes on this clone: Its antigen is unknown. Within one base of it there is no much larger clone, and no base qualities were kept.

The library was obtained by the immunoSEQ multiplex PCR assay. The study's processing was this. A statistical classification framework was built for diagnosing cytomegalovirus status from the catalog of TCR beta chain sequences. The table was pulled from immuneACCESS by TCRdb, which kept in-frame rearrangements only. Such tables lose some clones; where checked, under half of the loss comes from unresolved V genes, and the rest has no known cause. That table gives V, J and clone size, and the DNA gave D and trimming. The table for this sample lists more than 45,000 clones; roughly 89% of them were counted only once. About 16% of the sample comes from the top ten. The donors belonged to the validation cohort of about 110 subjects, which was separate from the approximately 700-subject first cohort. Study-wide conclusions, independent of this receptor: In a later analysis, TCRs clustered in the first cohort were found to also tend to co-occur in the 130 or so validation repertoires, with approximately 94% of cluster scores above 0. Across donors, most TCR sequences were observed very rarely, whereas some public TCRs were present in many individuals. A later analysis lacked HLA typing for the validation cohort, so it scored co-occurrence in that cohort across all 130 or so repertoires. Three of the identified cytomegalovirus-associated TCR beta chains were confirmed in vitro to be specific for cytomegalovirus antigens. In both the original and validation cohorts, the classifier was reported to diagnose cytomegalovirus status with high specificity and sensitivity. It was suggested by the authors that the approach could potentially be generalized to other disease states and immunological phenotypes. A total of 150 or so TCR beta chains were listed by the study as associated with cytomegalovirus.

The sequencing sample was made of PBMCs. This sequence originates from a young woman in good health and CMV-seronegative. Here the chain combines TRBV25-1 and TRBJ2-1, with TRBD2 identical over 11 junction bases. This receptor carries the CDR3 CASSETSGAYNEQFF. The bases read TGTGCCAGCAGTGAGACTAGCGGGGCCTACAATGAGCAGTTCTTC. The full variable domain, with segments outside the CDR3 supplied by the reference TRBV25-1 and TRBJ2-1 proteins, appears as EADIYQTPRYLVIGTGKKITLECSQTMGHDKMYWYQQDPGMELHLIHYSYGVNSTEKGDLSSESTVSRIRTEHFPLTLESARPSHTSQYLCASSETSGAYNEQFFGPGTRLTVL.